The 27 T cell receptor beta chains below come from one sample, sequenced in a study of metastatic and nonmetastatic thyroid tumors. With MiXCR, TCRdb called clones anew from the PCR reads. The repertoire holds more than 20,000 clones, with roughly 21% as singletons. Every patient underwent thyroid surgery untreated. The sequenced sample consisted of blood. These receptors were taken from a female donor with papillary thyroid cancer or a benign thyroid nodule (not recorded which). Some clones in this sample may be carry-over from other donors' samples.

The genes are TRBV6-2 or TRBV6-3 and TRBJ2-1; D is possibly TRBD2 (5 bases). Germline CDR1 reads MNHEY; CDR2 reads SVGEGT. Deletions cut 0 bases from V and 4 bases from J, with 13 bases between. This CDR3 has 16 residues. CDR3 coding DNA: TGTGCCAGCAGTTACTCGGGAGCGGTTGGGTACAATGAGCAGTTCTTC. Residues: CASSYSGAVGYNEQFF.

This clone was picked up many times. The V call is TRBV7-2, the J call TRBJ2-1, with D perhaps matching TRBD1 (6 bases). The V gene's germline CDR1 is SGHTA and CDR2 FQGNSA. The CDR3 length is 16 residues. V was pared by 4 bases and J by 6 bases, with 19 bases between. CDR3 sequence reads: CASSSRTAKRSNEQFF. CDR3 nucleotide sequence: TGTGCCAGCAGCTCCCGGACAGCCAAGAGAAGCAATGAGCAGTTCTTC.

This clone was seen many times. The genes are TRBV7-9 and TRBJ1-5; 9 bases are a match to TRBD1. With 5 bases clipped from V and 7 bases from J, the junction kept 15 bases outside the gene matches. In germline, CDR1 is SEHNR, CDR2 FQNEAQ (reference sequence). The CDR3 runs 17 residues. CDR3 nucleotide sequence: TGTGCCAGCAGCCCGAGCATGGGACAGGGCAGCGAGCAGCCCCAGCATTTT. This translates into CASSPSMGQGSEQPQHF.

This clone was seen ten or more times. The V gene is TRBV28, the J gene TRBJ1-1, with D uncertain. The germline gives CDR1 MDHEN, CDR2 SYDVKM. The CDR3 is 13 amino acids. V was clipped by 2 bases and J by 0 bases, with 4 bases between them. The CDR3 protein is CASSLPMNTEAFF. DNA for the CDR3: TGTGCCAGCAGTTTACCAATGAACACTGAAGCTTTCTTT.

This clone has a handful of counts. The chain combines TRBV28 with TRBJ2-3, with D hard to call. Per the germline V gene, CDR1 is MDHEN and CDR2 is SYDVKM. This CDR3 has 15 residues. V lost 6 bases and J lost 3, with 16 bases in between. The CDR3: CASSPPTGLTDTQYF. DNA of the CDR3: TGTGCCAGCAGCCCCCCGACCGGCTTGACAGATACGCAGTATTTT.

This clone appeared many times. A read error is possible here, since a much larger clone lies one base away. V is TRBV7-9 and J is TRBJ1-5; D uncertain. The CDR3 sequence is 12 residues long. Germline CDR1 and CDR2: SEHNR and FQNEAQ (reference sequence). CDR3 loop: CANSLGREPQHF. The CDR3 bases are TGTGCCAACAGCTTAGGTCGGGAGCCCCAGCATTTT.

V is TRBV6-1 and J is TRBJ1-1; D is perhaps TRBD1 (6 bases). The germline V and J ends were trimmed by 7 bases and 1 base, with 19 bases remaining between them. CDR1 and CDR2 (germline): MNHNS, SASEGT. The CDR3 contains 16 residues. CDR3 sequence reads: CASNWDIRKKNTEAFF. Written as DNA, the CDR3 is TGTGCCAGCAACTGGGACATCCGGAAGAAGAACACTGAAGCTTTCTTT.

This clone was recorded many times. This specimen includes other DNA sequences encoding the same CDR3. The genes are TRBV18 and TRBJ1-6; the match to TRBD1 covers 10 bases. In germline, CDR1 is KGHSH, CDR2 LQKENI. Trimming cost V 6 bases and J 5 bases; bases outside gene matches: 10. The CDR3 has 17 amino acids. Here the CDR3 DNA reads TGTGCCAGCTCGCGCACCCCCGGGACAGGGGATAATTCACCCCTCCACTTT. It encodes CASSRTPGTGDNSPLHF.

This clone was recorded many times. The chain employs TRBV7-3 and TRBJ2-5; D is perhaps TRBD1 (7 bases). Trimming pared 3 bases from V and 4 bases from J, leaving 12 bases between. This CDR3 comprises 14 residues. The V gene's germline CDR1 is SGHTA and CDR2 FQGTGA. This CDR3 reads CASSFPGDRETQYF. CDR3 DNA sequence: TGTGCCAGCAGCTTCCCGGGGGACAGAGAGACCCAGTACTTC.

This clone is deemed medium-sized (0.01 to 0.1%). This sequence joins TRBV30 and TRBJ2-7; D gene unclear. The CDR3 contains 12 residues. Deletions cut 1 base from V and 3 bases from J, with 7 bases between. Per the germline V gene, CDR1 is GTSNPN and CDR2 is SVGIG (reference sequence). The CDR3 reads CAWSDLFYEQYF. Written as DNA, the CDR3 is TGTGCCTGGAGTGACCTATTCTACGAGCAGTACTTC.

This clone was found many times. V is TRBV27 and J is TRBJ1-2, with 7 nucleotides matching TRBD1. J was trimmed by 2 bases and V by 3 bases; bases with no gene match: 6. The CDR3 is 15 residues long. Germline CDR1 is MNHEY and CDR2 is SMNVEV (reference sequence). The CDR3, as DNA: TGTGCCAGCAGTTTTTTAGACAGGGTGAACTATGGCTACACCTTC. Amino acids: CASSFLDRVNYGYTF.

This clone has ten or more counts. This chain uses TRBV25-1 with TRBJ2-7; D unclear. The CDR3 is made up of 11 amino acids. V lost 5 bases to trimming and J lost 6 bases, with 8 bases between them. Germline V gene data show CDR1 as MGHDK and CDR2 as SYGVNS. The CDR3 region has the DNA TGTGCCAGCAGTCGCGTTTCCGAGCAGTACTTC. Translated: CASSRVSEQYF.

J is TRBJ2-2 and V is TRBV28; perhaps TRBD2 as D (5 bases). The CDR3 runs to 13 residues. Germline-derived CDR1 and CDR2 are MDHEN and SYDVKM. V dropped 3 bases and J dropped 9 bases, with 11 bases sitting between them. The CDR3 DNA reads TGTGCCAGCAGTTTCCGGGGATCCAGGGAGCTGTTTTTT. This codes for CASSFRGSRELFF.

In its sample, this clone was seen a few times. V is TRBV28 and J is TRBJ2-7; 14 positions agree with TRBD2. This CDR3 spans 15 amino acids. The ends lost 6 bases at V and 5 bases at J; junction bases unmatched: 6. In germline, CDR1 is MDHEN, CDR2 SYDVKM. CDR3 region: CASSRGLAGVNEQYF. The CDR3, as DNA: TGTGCCAGCAGCCGGGGACTAGCGGGAGTCAACGAGCAGTACTTC.

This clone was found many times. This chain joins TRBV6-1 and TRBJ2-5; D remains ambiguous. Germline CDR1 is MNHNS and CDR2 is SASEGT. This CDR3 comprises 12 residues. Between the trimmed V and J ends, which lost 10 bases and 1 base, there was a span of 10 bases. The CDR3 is CATTVSQETQYF. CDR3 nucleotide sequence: TGTGCCACCACAGTTTCCCAAGAGACCCAGTACTTC.

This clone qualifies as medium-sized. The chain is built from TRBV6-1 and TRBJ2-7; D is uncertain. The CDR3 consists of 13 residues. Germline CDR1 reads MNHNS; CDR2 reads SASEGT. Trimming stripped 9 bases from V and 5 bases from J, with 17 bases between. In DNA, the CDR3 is TGTGCCAGTCAGAGTAGAAATTCGAACGAGCAGTACTTC. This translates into CASQSRNSNEQYF.

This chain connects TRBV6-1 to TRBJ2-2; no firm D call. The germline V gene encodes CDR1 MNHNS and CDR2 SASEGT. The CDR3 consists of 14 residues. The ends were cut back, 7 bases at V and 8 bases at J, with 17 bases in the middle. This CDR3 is CASMMAGRSGELFF. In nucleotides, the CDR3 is TGTGCCAGCATGATGGCAGGCCGATCTGGGGAGCTGTTTTTT.

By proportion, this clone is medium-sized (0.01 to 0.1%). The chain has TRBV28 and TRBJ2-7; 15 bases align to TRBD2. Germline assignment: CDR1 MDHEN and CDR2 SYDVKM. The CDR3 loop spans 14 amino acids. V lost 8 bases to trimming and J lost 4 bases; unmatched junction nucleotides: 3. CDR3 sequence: CASGLAGGAYEQYF. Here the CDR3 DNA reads TGTGCCAGCGGACTAGCGGGAGGGGCGTACGAGCAGTACTTC.

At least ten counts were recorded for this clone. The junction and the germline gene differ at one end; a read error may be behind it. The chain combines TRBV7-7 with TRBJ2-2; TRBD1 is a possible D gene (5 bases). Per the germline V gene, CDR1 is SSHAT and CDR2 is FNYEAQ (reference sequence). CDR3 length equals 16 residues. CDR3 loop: CASSSRRGRDTGELFF. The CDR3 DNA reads TGTGCTAGCAGCTCCCGTAGGGGTCGGGACACCGGGGAGCTGTTTTTT. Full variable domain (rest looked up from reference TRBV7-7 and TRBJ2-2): GAGVSQSPRYKVTKRGQDVTLRCDPISSHATLYWYQQALGQGPEFLTYFNYEAQPDKSGLPSDRFSAERPEGSISTLTIQRTEQRDSAMYRCASSSRRGRDTGELFFGEGSRLTVL.

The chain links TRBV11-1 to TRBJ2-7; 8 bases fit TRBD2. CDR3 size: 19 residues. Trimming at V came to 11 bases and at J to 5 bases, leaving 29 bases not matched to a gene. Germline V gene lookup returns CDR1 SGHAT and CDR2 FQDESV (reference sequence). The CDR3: CARTRGGANRSVRFHEQYF. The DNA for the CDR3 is TGTGCCCGCACACGGGGGGGGGCTAACCGGAGCGTGAGGTTCCACGAGCAGTACTTC. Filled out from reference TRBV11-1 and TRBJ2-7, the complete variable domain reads EAEVAQSPRYKITEKSQAVAFWCDPISGHATLYWYRQILGQGPELLVQFQDESVVDDSQLPKDRFSAERLKGVDSTLKIQPAELGDSAMYLCARTRGGANRSVRFHEQYFGPGTRLTVT.

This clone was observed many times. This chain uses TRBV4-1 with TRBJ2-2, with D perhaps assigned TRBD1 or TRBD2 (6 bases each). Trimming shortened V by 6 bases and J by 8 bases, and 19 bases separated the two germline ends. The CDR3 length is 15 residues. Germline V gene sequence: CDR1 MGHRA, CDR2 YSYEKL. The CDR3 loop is CASRNLLGGQGELFF. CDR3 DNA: TGCGCCAGCAGAAACCTCCTCGGGGGCCAGGGGGAGCTGTTTTTT.

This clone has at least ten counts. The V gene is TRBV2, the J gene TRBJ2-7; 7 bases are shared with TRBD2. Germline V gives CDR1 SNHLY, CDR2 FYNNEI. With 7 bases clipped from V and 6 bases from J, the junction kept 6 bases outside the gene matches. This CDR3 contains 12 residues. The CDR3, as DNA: TGTGCCAGCAACGGCGGGAGAGCCGAGCAGTACTTC. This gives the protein CASNGGRAEQYF.

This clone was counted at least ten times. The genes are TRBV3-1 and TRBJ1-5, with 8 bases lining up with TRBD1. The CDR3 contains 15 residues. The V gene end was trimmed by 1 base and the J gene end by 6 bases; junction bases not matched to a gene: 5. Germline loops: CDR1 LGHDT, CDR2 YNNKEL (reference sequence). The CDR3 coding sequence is TGTGCCAGCAGCCAAGTCCCAGGGGGCGGTCAGCCCCAGCATTTT. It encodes CASSQVPGGGQPQHF.

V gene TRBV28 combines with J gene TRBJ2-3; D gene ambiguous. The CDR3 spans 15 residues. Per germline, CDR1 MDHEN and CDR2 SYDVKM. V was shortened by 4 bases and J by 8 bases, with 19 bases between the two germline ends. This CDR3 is CASSSSSSGRVTQYF. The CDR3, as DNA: TGTGCCAGCAGTTCCTCGTCTTCCGGACGGGTTACGCAGTATTTT.

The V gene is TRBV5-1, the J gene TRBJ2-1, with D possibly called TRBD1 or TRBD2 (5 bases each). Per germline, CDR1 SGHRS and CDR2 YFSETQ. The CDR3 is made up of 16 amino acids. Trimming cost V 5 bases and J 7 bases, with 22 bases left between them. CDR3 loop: CASRPGIARGGNEQFF. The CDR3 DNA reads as TGCGCCAGCAGACCGGGCATAGCTAGGGGCGGGAATGAGCAGTTCTTC.

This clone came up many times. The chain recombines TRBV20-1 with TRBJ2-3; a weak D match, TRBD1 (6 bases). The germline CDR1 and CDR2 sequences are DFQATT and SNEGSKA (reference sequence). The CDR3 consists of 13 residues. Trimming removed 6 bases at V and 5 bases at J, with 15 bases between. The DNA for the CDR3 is TGCAGTGCCCCTAGGACAGAAAGAGATACGCAGTATTTT. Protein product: CSAPRTERDTQYF.

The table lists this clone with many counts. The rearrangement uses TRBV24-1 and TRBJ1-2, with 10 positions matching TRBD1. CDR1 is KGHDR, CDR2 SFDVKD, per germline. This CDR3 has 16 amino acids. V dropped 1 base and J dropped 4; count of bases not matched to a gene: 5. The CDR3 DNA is TGTGCCACCAGTGATTTTGGGGGACAGGGGCTCTATGGCTACACCTTC. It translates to CATSDFGGQGLYGYTF.